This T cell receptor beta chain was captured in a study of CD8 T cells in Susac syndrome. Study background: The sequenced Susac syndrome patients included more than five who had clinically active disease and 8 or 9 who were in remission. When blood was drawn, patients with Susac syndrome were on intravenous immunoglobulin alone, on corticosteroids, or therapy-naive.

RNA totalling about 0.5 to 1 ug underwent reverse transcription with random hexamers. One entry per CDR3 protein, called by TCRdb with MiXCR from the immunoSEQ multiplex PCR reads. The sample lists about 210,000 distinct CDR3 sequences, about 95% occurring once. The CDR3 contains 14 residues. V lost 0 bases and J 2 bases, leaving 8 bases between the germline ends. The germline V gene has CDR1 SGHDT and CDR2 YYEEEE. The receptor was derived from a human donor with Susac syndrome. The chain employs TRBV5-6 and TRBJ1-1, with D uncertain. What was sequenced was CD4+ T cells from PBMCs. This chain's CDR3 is CASSLGRKNTEAFF. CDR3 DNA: TGTGCCAGCAGCTTGGGCCGGAAAAACACTGAAGCTTTCTTT.